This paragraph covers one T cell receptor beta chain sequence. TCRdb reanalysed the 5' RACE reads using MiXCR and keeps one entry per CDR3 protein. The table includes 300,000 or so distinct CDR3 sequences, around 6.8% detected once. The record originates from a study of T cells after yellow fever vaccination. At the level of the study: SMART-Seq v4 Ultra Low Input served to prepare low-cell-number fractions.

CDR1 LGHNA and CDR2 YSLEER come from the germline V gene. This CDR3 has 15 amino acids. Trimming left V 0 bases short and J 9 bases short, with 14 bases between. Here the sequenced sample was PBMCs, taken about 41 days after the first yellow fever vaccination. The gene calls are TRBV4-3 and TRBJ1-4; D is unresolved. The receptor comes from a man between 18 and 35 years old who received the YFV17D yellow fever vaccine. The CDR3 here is CASSQEEAERQKLFF. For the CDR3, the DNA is TGCGCCAGCAGCCAAGAAGAAGCCGAACGGCAAAAACTGTTTTTT.